This T cell receptor beta chain was retrieved from a study of vaccination and CD4 T cells after COVID-19. Study background: Spike peptides, overlapping and drawn from SARS-CoV-2, HCoV-NL63, HCoV-OC43 and HCoV-229E, were used to stimulate cells.

Sequencing of cultured CD4+ T cell DNA used the Oncomine TCR Beta short-read assay. TCRdb processed the PCR reads anew with MiXCR; each CDR3 protein has one entry. This sample has roughly 20,000 distinct CDR3 sequences, with approximately 52% found just once. The study, taken as a whole, reports: Convalescent patients' vaccine-specific clones were spike mono-reactive in 304 of 307 cases. Of the reactive clones in convalescent patients, a median roughly 86% showed up only post-vaccination.

Treatment defined: roughly 10-day PBMC culture with coronavirus spike peptide pools or control peptides (ViraFEST assay). The culture of a few million PBMCs per well included 10 IU/ml IL-2 and 8.5 to 10 ug/ml peptide pools. Concerning this clonotype: What it binds is unknown.

The germline CDR1 and CDR2 sequences are SGHNT and YYREEE (reference sequence). This CDR3 is 13 amino acids long. With 4 bases removed from V and 1 base from J, the gap between germline ends came to 7 bases. This receptor was identified in a human donor who had recovered from COVID-19. This specimen consisted of CD4+ T cells from blood, cultured in vitro, obtained after SARS-CoV-2 vaccination. This rearrangement joins TRBV5-4 to TRBJ2-3, with D perhaps TRBD1 (5 bases). The CDR3 coding sequence is TGTGCCAGCAGCGGGGCAGGCACAGATACGCAGTATTTT. It translates to CASSGAGTDTQYF.